This entry lists 5 T cell receptor beta chains sequenced from one sample in a study of blood T cell repertoires in COVID-19. Measured with immunoSEQ multiplex PCR; TCRdb has only the in-frame clones, and not every one. The sample contains 300,000 or so clones, more than 80% of which appear only once. The specimen was PBMCs or T cells enriched from blood (not recorded which). The receptors shown here come from a woman aged 30 to 39 who had recovered from COVID-19.

In regard to this clone: The sample contains more than one DNA sequence encoding this CDR3. CDR3 protein: CASSSGLAGGQETQYF. The CDR3 nucleotides are TGTGCCAGCAGCTCGGGACTAGCGGGAGGACAAGAGACCCAGTACTTC. The chain uses TRBV11-2 and TRBJ2-5, with 15 bases aligning to TRBD2. With V trimmed by 4 bases and J by 2 bases, 2 bases remained unmatched. The CDR3 covers 16 residues. Germline lookup yields CDR1 SGHAT and CDR2 FQNNGV.

The genes are TRBV24-1 and TRBJ1-5, with TRBD1 matching over 8 bases. This CDR3 contains 15 residues. V gave up 3 bases and J gave up 7 bases; unmatched junction bases: 7. Germline lookup yields CDR1 KGHDR and CDR2 SFDVKD. The CDR3 region is CATSDRTGSGQPQHF. CDR3 nucleotides: TGTGCCACCAGTGATCGGACAGGGTCCGGGCAGCCCCAGCATTTT.

The chain uses TRBV29-1 and TRBJ1-1; 10 nucleotides align to TRBD1. The junction had 7 bases not matched to a gene; V was cut back by 7 bases and J by 5 bases. The CDR3 is made up of 13 amino acids. The germline V gene encodes CDR1 SQVTM and CDR2 ANQGSEA. CDR3: CSATGQGKTEAFF. CDR3 DNA sequence: TGCAGCGCCACGGGACAGGGGAAAACTGAAGCTTTCTTT.

The chain couples TRBV5-1 to TRBJ2-1, with 9 bases matching TRBD2. The CDR3 has 14 amino acids. V lost 2 bases and J lost 10; bases outside the gene matches: 7. CDR1 and CDR2 from the germline V gene are SGHRS and YFSETQ. This chain's CDR3 is CASSLLGTSREQFF. The CDR3 DNA follows: TGCGCCAGCAGCTTACTAGGGACTAGCAGGGAGCAGTTCTTC. Filled out from reference TRBV5-1 and TRBJ2-1, the complete variable domain reads KAGVTQTPRYLIKTRGQQVTLSCSPISGHRSVSWYQQTPGQGLQFLFEYFSETQRNKGNFPGRFSGRQFSNSRSEMNVSTLELGDSALYLCASSLLGTSREQFFGPGTRLTVL.

This clone was observed a single time. V and J are TRBV3-1 (or the pseudogene TRBV3-2) and TRBJ1-2; D remains ambiguous. The germline CDR1 and CDR2 sequences are LGHDT and YNNKEL (reference sequence). Trimming pared 1 base from V and 4 bases from J, leaving 13 bases between. The CDR3 is made up of 15 amino acids. CDR3 residues: CASSQASGGFYGYTF. The CDR3 region has the DNA TGTGCCAGCAGCCAAGCCAGTGGCGGCTTCTATGGCTACACCTTC.